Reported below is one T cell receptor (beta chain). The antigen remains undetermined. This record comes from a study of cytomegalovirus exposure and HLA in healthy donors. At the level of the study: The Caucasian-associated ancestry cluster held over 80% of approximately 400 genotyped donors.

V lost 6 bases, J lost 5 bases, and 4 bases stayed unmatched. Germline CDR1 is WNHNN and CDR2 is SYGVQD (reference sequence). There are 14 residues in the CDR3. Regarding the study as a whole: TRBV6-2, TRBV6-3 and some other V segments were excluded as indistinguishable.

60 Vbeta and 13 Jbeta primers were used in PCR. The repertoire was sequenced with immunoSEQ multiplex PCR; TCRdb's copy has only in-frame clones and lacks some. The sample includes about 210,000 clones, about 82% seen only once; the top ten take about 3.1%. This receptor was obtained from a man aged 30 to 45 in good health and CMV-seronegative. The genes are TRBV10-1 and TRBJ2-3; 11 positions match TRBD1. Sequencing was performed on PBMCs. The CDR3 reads CASSGQGALDTQYF. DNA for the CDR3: TGCGCCAGCAGCGGACAGGGGGCCCTAGATACGCAGTATTTT.